This T cell receptor (beta chain) is drawn from a study of CD8 T cells in ankylosing spondylitis. Broader study findings: Disease-associated clones were reportedly significantly overrepresented in matched ankylosing spondylitis synovial fluid. Past studies reported some motif variants in reactive arthritis synovial fluid and blood. Relatively scarce in peripheral blood, disease-linked clones were CD8+.

Preparation of TCR beta libraries was done by quantitative 5'-RACE with molecular barcodes. TCRdb ran MiXCR on the 5' RACE reads and lists one entry per CDR3 protein. The table has a few hundred thousand distinct CDR3 sequences, 20% to 25% seen once. The germline V gene encodes CDR1 LGHDT and CDR2 YNNKEL (reference sequence). The CDR3 sequence is 15 residues long. V was trimmed by 4 bases and J by 1 base, leaving 13 bases between them. As regards this clonotype: Its antigen remains unidentified.

V and J are TRBV3-1 and TRBJ1-1; tentatively, D is TRBD1 (6 bases). This TCR came from a male donor with ankylosing spondylitis or in good health (not recorded which). Sequenced sample: blood, either unsorted or a sorted T cell fraction (not recorded which). As DNA, the CDR3 is TGTGCCAGCAGCCCGCTACAGGGAACGAACACTGAAGCTTTCTTT. The encoded protein is CASSPLQGTNTEAFF.